This TCR beta chain was retrieved from a study of T-cell memory formation after mild COVID-19. The V and J ends lost 3 bases and 9 bases respectively, with 21 bases between them. The CDR3 contains 14 residues. The germline gives CDR1 DFQATT, CDR2 SNEGSKA (reference sequence). One entry per CDR3 protein, called by TCRdb with MiXCR from the 5' RACE reads. The sample lists roughly 600,000 distinct CDR3 sequences, approximately 18% occurring once. The receptor was isolated from an adult woman who had mild COVID-19 (a few samples of this study predate the infection). Cell type and time point are not known. Sequenced material: PBMCs or a T cell subset sorted from them (not recorded which). J is TRBJ2-7 and V is TRBV20-1; tentative D call: TRBD2 (6 bases). The CDR3 bases are TGCAGTGCTAGGAGGGACTTGGGACCTTCAGTGCAGTACTTC. Residues: CSARRDLGPSVQYF.